This T cell receptor (beta chain) was identified in a study of blood T cell repertoires in COVID-19. Study at large: Sources were T cells, B-cell-depleted T cells, or PBMCs; the material itself was cDNA or gDNA.

Trimming left V 4 bases short and J 4 bases short, with 12 bases between. There are 14 residues in the CDR3. CDR1 SGDLS and CDR2 YYNGEE come from the germline V gene. The table came from immunoSEQ multiplex PCR; TCRdb's copy has only in-frame clones and leaves some out. The table lists about 180,000 clones, about 90% of them singletons. This chain joins TRBV9 and TRBJ1-3; D is perhaps TRBD1 (6 bases). Material for sequencing was PBMCs or T cells enriched from blood (not recorded which). The clonotype originates from a woman aged 18-29 years who had recovered from COVID-19. The CDR3 protein is CASSSQGRGNTIYF. The CDR3 coding sequence is TGTGCCAGCAGCTCCCAGGGGCGCGGAAACACCATATATTTT.